The present T cell receptor (beta chain) was sequenced within a study of blood T cell repertoires in COVID-19. At the level of the study: The United States, Italy and Spain were the sources of the acute and convalescent COVID-19 samples. Sample material is recorded as cDNA or gDNA derived from T cells, B-cell-depleted T cells, or PBMCs.

Germline V gives CDR1 MNHEY, CDR2 SVGAGI. The CDR3 length is 15 residues. The germline V and J ends were trimmed by 2 bases and 3 bases, with 11 bases remaining between them. Methods used by the authors: The assay estimated nucleated cells by amplifying reference gene primers. Method: immunoSEQ multiplex PCR; TCRdb's copy keeps in-frame clones and lacks some. V and J calls plus clone size are reproduced from that table; the DNA served to infer D and trimming. The table lists some 250,000 clones, roughly 84% of them singletons, with roughly 3.1% in the top ten. The sample was peripheral blood. The chain combines TRBV6-5 with TRBJ1-3, with a weak D call TRBD1 (6 bases). The sequence was obtained from a woman aged 18-29 years with acute or convalescent COVID-19. CDR3 sequence: CASSYNTGFGNTIYF. CDR3 nucleotides: TGTGCCAGCAGTTACAATACAGGGTTTGGAAACACCATATATTTT.